This TCR beta chain appears in the sequencing data of a study of beta chain features in type 1 diabetes. Overall study results and limits: Individuals with type 1 diabetes displayed fewer insertions and more deletions at VDJ junctions.

As regards this clone: Its antigen is undetermined.

The CDR3 sequence is 15 residues long. V lost 1 base and J lost 2, with 12 bases in between. From germline, CDR1 is LGHNA and CDR2 YNFKEQ. The whole isolated RNA underwent reverse transcription, so sequencing captured expressed TCRB transcripts. Generated by immunoSEQ multiplex PCR, the TCRdb table keeps only in-frame clones and is missing some. The profile shows hundreds of thousands of clones, about 16% of them singletons. Sample: naive CD4+ T cells from blood. The clonotype was recovered from a man between 18 and 35 years old in good health. The chain employs TRBV4-2 and TRBJ2-7; D might be TRBD1 (6 bases). The CDR3 DNA reads TGTGCCAGCAGCCAAGGTCAGGCAGGGGCCTACGAGCAGTACTTC. The encoded protein is CASSQGQAGAYEQYF.